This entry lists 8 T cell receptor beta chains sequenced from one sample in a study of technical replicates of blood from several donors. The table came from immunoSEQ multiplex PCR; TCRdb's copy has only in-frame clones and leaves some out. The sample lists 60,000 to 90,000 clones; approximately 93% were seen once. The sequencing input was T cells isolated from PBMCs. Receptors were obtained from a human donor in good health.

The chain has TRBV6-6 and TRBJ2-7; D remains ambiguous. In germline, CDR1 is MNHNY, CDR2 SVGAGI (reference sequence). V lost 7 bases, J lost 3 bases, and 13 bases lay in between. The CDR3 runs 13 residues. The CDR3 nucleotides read TGTGCCAGCATGTTCGGGTTTAACTACGAGCAGTACTTC. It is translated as CASMFGFNYEQYF.

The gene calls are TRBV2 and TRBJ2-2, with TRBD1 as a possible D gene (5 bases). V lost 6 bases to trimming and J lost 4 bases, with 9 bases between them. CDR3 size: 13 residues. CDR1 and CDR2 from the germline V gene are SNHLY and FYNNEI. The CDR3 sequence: CASSNRITGELFF. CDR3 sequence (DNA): TGTGCCAGCAGCAACAGGATCACCGGGGAGCTGTTTTTT.

The chain's CDR3 is CASQRTGTEKLFF. CDR3 sequence (DNA): TGCGCCAGCCAACGAACAGGTACTGAAAAACTGTTTTTT. This chain joins TRBV5-1 and TRBJ1-4; possible D gene TRBD1, 5 bases. Germline V gene sequence: CDR1 SGHRS, CDR2 YFSETQ. Between the trimmed V and J ends, which lost 7 bases and 7 bases, there was a span of 14 bases. This CDR3 has 13 amino acids.

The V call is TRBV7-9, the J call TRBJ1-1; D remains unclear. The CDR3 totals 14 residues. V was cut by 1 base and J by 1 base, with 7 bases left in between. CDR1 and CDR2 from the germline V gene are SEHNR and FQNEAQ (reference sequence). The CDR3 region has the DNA TGTGCCAGCAGCTTAGGCAGGTGGAACACTGAAGCTTTCTTT. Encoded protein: CASSLGRWNTEAFF.

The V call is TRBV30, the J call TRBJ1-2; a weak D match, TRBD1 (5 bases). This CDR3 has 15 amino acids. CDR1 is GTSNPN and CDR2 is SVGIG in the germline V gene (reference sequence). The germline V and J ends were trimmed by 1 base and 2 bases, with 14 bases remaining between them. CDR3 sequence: CAWSEEGKANYGYTF. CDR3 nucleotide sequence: TGTGCCTGGAGTGAGGAGGGGAAGGCCAACTATGGCTACACCTTC.

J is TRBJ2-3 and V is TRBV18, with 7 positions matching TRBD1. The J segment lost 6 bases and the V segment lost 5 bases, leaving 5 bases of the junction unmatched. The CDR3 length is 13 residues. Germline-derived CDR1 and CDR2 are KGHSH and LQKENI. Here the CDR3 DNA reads TGTGCCAGCTCAGCAGACAGGGTGGATACGCAGTATTTT. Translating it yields CASSADRVDTQYF.

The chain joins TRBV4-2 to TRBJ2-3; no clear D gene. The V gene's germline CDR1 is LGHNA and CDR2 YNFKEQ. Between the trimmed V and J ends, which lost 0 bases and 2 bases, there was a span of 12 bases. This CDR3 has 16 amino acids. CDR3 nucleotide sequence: TGTGCCAGCAGCCAAGAAGCTACTACAAACACAGATACGCAGTATTTT. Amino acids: CASSQEATTNTDTQYF.

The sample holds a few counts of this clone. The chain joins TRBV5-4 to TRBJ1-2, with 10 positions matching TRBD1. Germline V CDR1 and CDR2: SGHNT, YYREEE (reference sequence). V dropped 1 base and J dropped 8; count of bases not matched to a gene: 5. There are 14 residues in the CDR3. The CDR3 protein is CASSLFGTGDGYTF. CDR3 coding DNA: TGTGCCAGCAGCTTGTTTGGGACAGGGGACGGCTACACCTTC.